The 24 T cell receptor beta chains in this list originate from one sample, sequenced in a study of blood T cell repertoires in COVID-19. TCRdb's table, derived via immunoSEQ multiplex PCR, lists solely in-frame clones and lacks some. The sample yields some 190,000 clones, 70% to 90% seen once. Material: peripheral blood. The origin of the receptors is a human donor in a cohort sampled during active COVID-19.

The rearrangement links TRBV3-1 (or the pseudogene TRBV3-2) to TRBJ2-3; 10 positions agree with TRBD2. V lost 4 bases, J lost 1 base, and 11 bases stayed unmatched. CDR1 LGHDT and CDR2 YNNKEL come from the germline V gene (reference sequence). The CDR3 extends over 18 amino acids. CDR3 amino acids: CASSPQALAGGRTDTQYF. CDR3 nucleotide sequence: TGTGCCAGCAGCCCCCAAGCGTTAGCGGGAGGACGCACAGATACGCAGTATTTT.

The chain uses TRBV27 and TRBJ1-3; no definite D call. The CDR3 is 14 residues long. Germline assignment: CDR1 MNHEY and CDR2 SMNVEV (reference sequence). The V and J ends lost 4 bases and 0 bases respectively, with 7 bases between them. In DNA form, the CDR3 reads TGTGCCAGCAGTTCTCGCTACTCTGGAAACACCATATATTTT. Protein product: CASSSRYSGNTIYF.

The rearrangement links TRBV19 to TRBJ2-7; 8 nucleotides line up with TRBD2. CDR1 and CDR2 (germline): LNHDA, SQIVND (reference sequence). The CDR3 contains 15 residues. Unmatched junction bases numbered 6, after V lost 3 bases and J lost 2 bases. CDR3 coding DNA: TGTGCCAGTAGTATTGCAGCGGGAGTTGCCTACGAGCAGTACTTC. Translating gives CASSIAAGVAYEQYF.

The V gene is TRBV11-3, the J gene TRBJ2-1, with a weak D call TRBD1 (6 bases). V lost 1 base and J 2 bases, leaving 6 bases between the germline ends. The CDR3 contains 14 residues. Germline V CDR1 and CDR2: SGHNT, YENEEA. The CDR3 protein is CASSLGTAYNEQFF. The CDR3 region has the DNA TGTGCCAGCAGCTTAGGGACAGCCTACAATGAGCAGTTCTTC.

This chain links TRBV11-3 with TRBJ2-1; D may be TRBD1 (5 bases). Trimming removed 0 bases at V and 9 bases at J, with 9 bases between. This CDR3 is built from 13 residues. Germline V gives CDR1 SGHNT, CDR2 YENEEA. CDR3 nucleotide sequence: TGTGCCAGCAGCTTAGATCAGGGCGGTGAGCAGTTCTTC. It codes for CASSLDQGGEQFF.

The chain employs TRBV14 and TRBJ1-1; 9 bases fit TRBD1. Germline loops: CDR1 SGHDN, CDR2 FVKESK. The CDR3 consists of 17 residues. Trimming at V came to 1 base and at J to 5 bases, leaving 11 bases not matched to a gene. The DNA of the CDR3 is TGTGCCAGCAGCCAAGTCAGCGGCAGACAGGGGGGGACTGAAGCTTTCTTT. Its protein is CASSQVSGRQGGTEAFF.

This clone appeared a single time. The rearrangement joins TRBV7-2 to TRBJ1-4; weak D call: TRBD1 (5 bases). The CDR3 extends over 14 amino acids. V lost 5 bases, J lost 1 base, and 8 bases lay in between. Looked up from germline, CDR1 is SGHTA and CDR2 is FQGNSA. CDR3 region: CASSPGGTNEKLFF. CDR3 nucleotides: TGTGCCAGCAGCCCGGGGGGAACTAATGAAAAACTGTTTTTT.

This clone was observed once. The CDR3 reads CASSQPGQVLDEQYF. The CDR3 DNA sequence: TGTGCCAGCAGCCAGCCCGGACAGGTTCTCGACGAGCAGTACTTC. This chain connects TRBV3-1 (or the pseudogene TRBV3-2) to TRBJ2-7; 7 positions match TRBD1. The germline gives CDR1 LGHDT, CDR2 YNNKEL (reference sequence). The CDR3 consists of 15 residues. The V segment lost 3 bases and the J segment 5 bases; nucleotides outside the gene matches: 10.

This chain joins TRBV18 and TRBJ2-7, with unresolved D. The CDR3 runs to 11 residues. The V gene lost 2 bases and the J gene lost 4 bases, with 3 bases spanning the gap. Germline V CDR1 and CDR2: KGHSH, LQKENI. The CDR3 nucleotides read TGTGCCAGCTCACCAGAGTACGAGCAGTACTTC. It encodes CASSPEYEQYF.

This clone was recorded only once. The genes are TRBV5-5 and TRBJ2-1; possible D gene TRBD2, 6 bases. Trimming removed 1 base from V and 4 bases from J, with 18 bases in between. This CDR3 has 17 residues. Germline CDR1 SGHKS, CDR2 YYEKEE (reference sequence). For the CDR3, the DNA is TGTGCCAGCAGCTTGATTCCCGCGGGAAGGAAATACAATGAGCAGTTCTTC. This codes for CASSLIPAGRKYNEQFF.

This chain connects TRBV30 to TRBJ1-6; no reliable D call. Germline CDR1 is GTSNPN and CDR2 is SVGIG (reference sequence). V gave up 2 bases and J gave up 5 bases, with 16 bases separating them. The CDR3 totals 16 residues. CDR3 DNA: TGTGCCTGGAGTATCCTCCCAGGAGGAGATAATTCACCCCTCCACTTT. Translating gives CAWSILPGGDNSPLHF.

Only a few counts were recorded for this clone. The chain is built from TRBV15 and TRBJ2-2; 10 bases fit TRBD2. The CDR3 spans 18 residues. CDR1 and CDR2 (germline): LNHNV, YYDKDF (reference sequence). Trimming removed 4 bases from V and 7 bases from J; junction bases left unmatched: 15. Here the CDR3 DNA reads TGTGCCACCAGCAACTCGATAAGCGGGGGGGCCTTCGGCGGGGAGCTGTTTTTT. It encodes CATSNSISGGAFGGELFF.

A few counts support this clone. This chain connects TRBV4-2 to TRBJ2-1, with 9 bases matching TRBD2. The CDR3 length is 16 residues. CDR1 LGHNA and CDR2 YNFKEQ come from the germline V gene. The J segment lost 2 bases and the V segment lost 0 bases, leaving 2 bases of the junction unmatched. Here the CDR3 DNA reads TGTGCCAGCAGCCAAGATCGGACTAGCGCCTACAATGAGCAGTTCTTC. The encoded protein is CASSQDRTSAYNEQFF.

DNA of the CDR3: TGCGCCAGCAGCCAATTCGGGGACAGTGTAGCCAAAAACATTCAGTACTTC. This gives the protein CASSQFGDSVAKNIQYF. The chain carries TRBV4-1 and TRBJ2-4; 7 nucleotides agree with TRBD1. The V and J ends lost 2 bases and 0 bases, in that order; junction bases with no gene match: 7. This CDR3 comprises 17 residues. The germline V gene encodes CDR1 MGHRA and CDR2 YSYEKL.

The rearrangement joins TRBV5-1 to TRBJ2-1; 8 positions match TRBD2. Germline loops: CDR1 SGHRS, CDR2 YFSETQ. V dropped 3 bases and J dropped 4; count of bases not matched to a gene: 9. The CDR3 covers 16 residues. The CDR3 loop is CASSYAPGGDYNEQFF. CDR3 in DNA: TGCGCCAGCAGCTACGCTCCCGGGGGGGATTACAATGAGCAGTTCTTC.

J is TRBJ2-6 and V is TRBV5-1; D unresolved. There are 16 residues in the CDR3. Germline CDR1 reads SGHRS; CDR2 reads YFSETQ. Trimming took off 0 bases at V and 3 bases at J, with 10 bases between the two ends. The CDR3 nucleotides read TGCGCCAGCAGCTTGGCTGACATTAGTGGGGCCAACGTCCTGACTTTC. Protein product: CASSLADISGANVLTF.

This sequence joins TRBV24-1 and TRBJ2-5; 12 bases fit TRBD2. Germline V gene lookup returns CDR1 KGHDR and CDR2 SFDVKD. Losses at the gene ends were 4 bases for V and 4 bases for J; bases not matched to a gene: 6. The CDR3 is 16 residues long. CDR3: CATSERLAGVGETQYF. The CDR3 nucleotides read TGTGCCACCAGTGAACGACTAGCGGGAGTCGGAGAGACCCAGTACTTC.

Details on this clone: In this CDR3 the conserved last residue, phenylalanine or tryptophan, is missing, so a read error is likely. Because the CDR3's place on the DNA is in doubt, the DNA is left out and the CDR3 is given as listed by TCRdb. This chain links TRBV14 with TRBJ2-7; TRBD2, the table's D call, lacks a check against the DNA. The germline CDR1 and CDR2 sequences are SGHDN and FVKESK. The CDR3 is 12 amino acids long, termini counted. The CDR3 protein is CASFPGLAGYSY.

This rearrangement joins TRBV6-5 to TRBJ1-2, with unresolved D. With 6 bases removed from V and 3 bases from J, the gap between germline ends came to 14 bases. Per germline, CDR1 MNHEY and CDR2 SVGAGI. The length of the CDR3 is 14 residues. As DNA, the CDR3 is TGTGCCAGCAGGCCCCCACAGAAACACTATGGCTACACCTTC. Its translation is CASRPPQKHYGYTF.

The rearrangement joins TRBV11-3 to TRBJ2-5, with TRBD2 identical over 7 bases. The CDR3 covers 18 residues. J was trimmed by 2 bases and V by 1 base; bases with no gene match: 13. Germline V gene lookup returns CDR1 SGHNT and CDR2 YENEEA. The CDR3 protein is CASSLGLGRGGLQETQYF. The CDR3 DNA is TGTGCCAGCAGCTTAGGACTGGGGAGGGGAGGATTACAAGAGACCCAGTACTTC.

This rearrangement joins TRBV9 to TRBJ2-5, with 8 bases aligning to TRBD2. There are 16 residues in the CDR3. Germline CDR1 SGDLS, CDR2 YYNGEE. V was clipped by 0 bases and J by 5 bases; unmatched bases: 9. CDR3 loop: CASSVGRSGGDETQYF. The CDR3 region has the DNA TGTGCCAGCAGCGTAGGAAGGTCCGGGGGGGACGAGACCCAGTACTTC.

This sequence joins TRBV7-9 and TRBJ2-7, with 12 nucleotides matching TRBD1. Germline assignment: CDR1 SEHNR and CDR2 FQNEAQ (reference sequence). The CDR3 is 16 residues long. Germline trimming cut 5 bases from V and 4 bases from J; bases unmatched to any gene: 9. CDR3 loop: CASSGRPGQGAYEQYF. The CDR3 DNA reads as TGTGCCAGCAGCGGCAGGCCGGGACAGGGGGCTTACGAGCAGTACTTC.

This chain links TRBV11-2 with TRBJ2-7; a possible D gene is TRBD1 (6 bases). The CDR3 contains 14 residues. Germline V CDR1 and CDR2: SGHAT, FQNNGV. Trimming pared 1 base from V and 7 bases from J, leaving 14 bases between. CDR3 in DNA: TGTGCCAGCAGCTTAGGCGCCGGGACACAAGAGCAGTACTTC. It codes for CASSLGAGTQEQYF.

The rearrangement joins TRBV7-2 to TRBJ2-4; 13 nucleotides line up with TRBD2. Germline V gene lookup returns CDR1 SGHTA and CDR2 FQGNSA. The V and J ends lost 2 bases and 6 bases, in that order; junction bases with no gene match: 10. This CDR3 is built from 18 residues. The CDR3 protein is CASSLTGTSGRERNIQYF. CDR3 nucleotides: TGTGCCAGCAGCTTAACGGGCACTAGCGGGAGGGAGAGAAACATTCAGTACTTC.